Shown below are 2 T cell receptor beta chains from a single sample sequenced in a study of OX40 agonist ivuxolimab in advanced cancers. Using immunoSEQ multiplex PCR, the repertoire was profiled, and TCRdb retains in-frame clones only, with some absent. The table has 55,000 or so clones, around 87% seen once. This material consisted of CD4+ or CD8+ T cells sorted from blood, taken in a trial of the OX40 agonist ivuxolimab. These receptors were taken from an adult with an advanced solid tumor such as melanoma, head and neck, liver or kidney cancer.

V gene TRBV6-5 combines with J gene TRBJ2-1, with 8 bases matching TRBD2. The germline CDR1 and CDR2 sequences are MNHEY and SVGAGI. V lost 1 base to trimming and J lost 7 bases; unmatched junction nucleotides: 6. The CDR3 length is 15 residues. CDR3 protein: CASSYFPGGENEQFF. CDR3 bases: TGTGCCAGCAGTTACTTTCCGGGAGGGGAGAATGAGCAGTTCTTC.

The V and J genes are TRBV7-9 and TRBJ2-3; D might be TRBD2 (6 bases). This CDR3 is 14 amino acids long. The V end lost 5 bases, the J end lost 5 bases, and 14 bases lay between the germline ends. Germline CDR1 reads SEHNR; CDR2 reads FQNEAQ (reference sequence). The DNA of the CDR3 is TGTGCCAGCAGCCCTCTGACTAGGTTAGATACGCAGTATTTT. This gives the protein CASSPLTRLDTQYF.